A selection of T cell receptor beta chains follows, all from one sample in a study of cytotoxic CD8 clonotypes in ibrutinib-treated CLL. Clones were sequenced by immunoSEQ multiplex PCR, and TCRdb holds only the in-frame ones, with some missing. The sample lists tens of thousands of clones; approximately 80% were seen once. The sequencing here drew on PBMCs, taken after 36 months of ibrutinib treatment. These receptors originate from a human donor with chronic lymphocytic leukemia. CDR3s include the opening cysteine and the closing phenylalanine or tryptophan. D genes are given only for firm matches. For some rows the clone size is stated as once, few or many, or as a class when expanded; others skip it.

size	V	D	J	DNA	CDR3
NA	TRBV11-2	TRBD1	TRBJ1-2	TGTGCCAGCAGCTTAGATTCTCTGGACAGGGACAACACCTTC	CASSLDSLDRDNTF
NA	TRBV7-9	TRBD1	TRBJ1-2	TGTGCCAGCAGCATGGACTGGGGACAGTACTATGGCTACACCTTC	CASSMDWGQYYGYTF
NA	TRBV10-2	NA	TRBJ1-6	TGCGCCAGCAGTGTTTCCGCCGATTCACCCCTCCACTTT	CASSVSADSPLHF
NA	TRBV11-2	NA	TRBJ1-5	TGTGCCAGCAGCTTAGATATCCATCAGCCCCAGCATTTT	CASSLDIHQPQHF
NA	TRBV29-1	TRBD2	TRBJ2-7	TGCAGCGTTGAAGGCGGGGGGGCCTACGAGCAGTACTTC	CSVEGGGAYEQYF
once	TRBV5-4	TRBD2	TRBJ2-3	TGTGCCAGCAGCTTGGCCGGACTAGAATCTACGCAGTATTTT	CASSLAGLESTQYF
NA	TRBV19	NA	TRBJ2-7	TGTGCCAGTAGTATTCGTCGAAGCTCCTACGAGCAGTACTTC	CASSIRRSSYEQYF
NA	TRBV7-3	TRBD1	TRBJ2-3	TGTGCCAGCAGCCCGATCGGGACAGGATCAGCAGATACGCAGTATTTT	CASSPIGTGSADTQYF
NA	TRBV7-6	TRBD2	TRBJ2-1	TGTGCCAGCAGCTCACGACTAGCGGGTGAGCAGTTCTTC	CASSSRLAGEQFF
NA	TRBV7-6	TRBD1	TRBJ1-6	TGTGCCAGCAGCTTGGGACAGAGTAATTCACCCCTCCACTTT	CASSLGQSNSPLHF
NA	TRBV4-1	TRBD1	TRBJ1-4	TGCGCCAGCAGCCAAGCAGGGGACAGAAATGAAAAACTGTTTTTT	CASSQAGDRNEKLFF
once	TRBV5-1	TRBD1	TRBJ2-5	TGCGCCAGCAGCGAGGGACAGGCGACCGAGACCCAGTACTTC	CASSEGQATETQYF
NA	TRBV5-1	NA	TRBJ2-7	TGCGCCAGCAGCTTGGTCGCCGACAGGTGGGACGAGCAGTACTTC	CASSLVADRWDEQYF
NA	TRBV27	NA	TRBJ2-2	TGTGCCAGCATTGGACTGGAGAACACCGGGGAGCTGTTTTTT	CASIGLENTGELFF